Listed here are 26 T cell receptor beta chains from one sample, sequenced in a study of identical twins. TCRdb re-called the 5' RACE reads with MiXCR, one entry per CDR3 protein. The sample consists of 570,000 or so distinct CDR3 sequences, 9.6% of them appearing once. This sample was shared with a second study, whose subject was yellow fever vaccine responses in identical twins.

The sequenced material came from PBMCs. The receptor set was obtained from a woman aged 18-35 years in good health.

V is TRBV9 and J is TRBJ2-1; 7 nucleotides line up with TRBD2. V lost 0 bases and J lost 7; bases outside the gene matches: 4. The V gene's germline CDR1 is SGDLS and CDR2 YYNGEE. This CDR3 comprises 14 residues. The CDR3 protein is CASSVGGGLNEQFF. For the CDR3, the DNA is TGTGCCAGCAGCGTAGGCGGGGGATTAAATGAGCAGTTCTTC.

The rearrangement joins TRBV5-6 to TRBJ2-7; 8 nucleotides line up with TRBD2. Germline loops: CDR1 SGHDT, CDR2 YYEEEE. The CDR3 runs to 16 residues. The V gene end was trimmed by 5 bases and the J gene end by 5 bases; junction bases not matched to a gene: 15. The CDR3 spells CASRPNLQGLGDEQYF. The CDR3 DNA is TGTGCCAGCAGACCTAACCTACAGGGACTAGGGGACGAGCAGTACTTC.

Many counts were recorded for this clonotype. The J gene is TRBJ1-1, the V gene TRBV12-3 or TRBV12-4; the D is unclear. V was cut by 1 base and J by 0 bases, with 6 bases left in between. The CDR3 has 14 residues. The CDR3 sequence: CASSLEGMNTEAFF. The CDR3 DNA follows: TGTGCCAGCAGTTTAGAGGGAATGAACACTGAAGCTTTCTTT.

A few counts support this clonotype. V and J are TRBV28 and TRBJ2-6; maybe TRBD2 (6 bases). Trimming took 1 base from V and 13 from J, leaving 17 bases between them. The CDR3 covers 15 residues. CDR1 MDHEN and CDR2 SYDVKM come from the germline V gene. CDR3 residues: CASSLSVGGTLVLTF. CDR3 bases: TGTGCCAGCAGTTTATCGGTGGGCGGGACCTTAGTCCTGACTTTC. Together with reference TRBV28 and TRBJ2-6, the CDR3 gives the full variable domain: DVKVTQSSRYLVKRTGEKVFLECVQDMDHENMFWYRQDPGLGLRLIYFSYDVKMKEKGDIPEGYSVSREKKERFSLILESASTNQTSMYLCASSLSVGGTLVLTFGAGSRLTVL.

This clonotype was detected a few times. The gene calls are TRBV25-1 and TRBJ2-2, with TRBD1 matching over 10 bases. From germline, CDR1 is MGHDK and CDR2 SYGVNS. The CDR3 is made up of 17 amino acids. V dropped 5 bases and J dropped 4; count of bases not matched to a gene: 10. CDR3 residues: CASSTSPGQGFTGELFF. CDR3 nucleotide sequence: TGTGCCAGCAGTACATCCCCGGGACAGGGGTTCACCGGGGAGCTGTTTTTT. The full variable domain, with the rest looked up from reference TRBV25-1 and TRBJ2-2, is EADIYQTPRYLVIGTGKKITLECSQTMGHDKMYWYQQDPGMELHLIHYSYGVNSTEKGDLSSESTVSRIRTEHFPLTLESARPSHTSQYLCASSTSPGQGFTGELFFGEGSRLTVL.

This clonotype was seen a handful of times. This chain joins TRBV14 and TRBJ2-1, with TRBD1 as a possible D gene (6 bases). There are 12 residues in the CDR3. Trimming took 5 bases from V and 9 from J, leaving 11 bases between them. Per germline, CDR1 SGHDN and CDR2 FVKESK. CDR3 protein: CASSYRVSEQFF. Written as DNA, the CDR3 is TGTGCCAGCAGCTACAGGGTATCTGAGCAGTTCTTC.

The chain employs TRBV7-9 and TRBJ2-7; D unresolved. Trimming stripped 5 bases from V and 6 bases from J, with 14 bases between. In germline, CDR1 is SEHNR, CDR2 FQNEAQ (reference sequence). This CDR3 region has 13 residues. The CDR3 DNA reads TGTGCCAGCAGCCCCGGACCCGCCGCCGAGCAGTACTTC. Protein product: CASSPGPAAEQYF. Full variable domain (outside the CDR3, taken from reference TRBV7-9 and TRBJ2-7): DTGVSQNPRHKITKRGQNVTFRCDPISEHNRLYWYRQTLGQGPEFLTYFQNEAQLEKSRLLSDRFSAERPKGSFSTLEIQRTEQGDSAMYLCASSPGPAAEQYFGPGTRLTVT.

The sample holds a few counts of this clonotype. The chain links TRBV9 to TRBJ1-2; 7 nucleotides agree with TRBD1. The CDR3 length is 14 residues. The J segment lost 4 bases and the V segment lost 0 bases, leaving 3 bases of the junction unmatched. Germline values: CDR1 SGDLS, CDR2 YYNGEE. The CDR3 DNA follows: TGTGCCAGCAGCGTAGACTACAGGGGCTATGGCTACACCTTC. Translation gives CASSVDYRGYGYTF.

The J gene is TRBJ2-1, the V gene TRBV20-1; 16 bases are shared with TRBD2. Looked up from germline, CDR1 is DFQATT and CDR2 is SNEGSKA (reference sequence). This CDR3 contains 17 residues. V dropped 5 bases and J dropped 2; count of bases not matched to a gene: 6. The DNA for the CDR3 is TGCAGTGCTCAGGGACTAGCGGGAGGGCTGGCCTACAATGAGCAGTTCTTC. It encodes CSAQGLAGGLAYNEQFF.

This clonotype was seen many times. The chain has TRBV3-1 and TRBJ2-2, with 7 bases that match TRBD1. This CDR3 has 16 amino acids. In germline, CDR1 is LGHDT, CDR2 YNNKEL (reference sequence). V lost 2 bases, J lost 3 bases, and 6 bases stayed unmatched. In DNA form, the CDR3 reads TGTGCCAGCAGCCAATTGACAGGGCGCGACACCGGGGAGCTGTTTTTT. Residues: CASSQLTGRDTGELFF.

The rearrangement uses TRBV5-8 and TRBJ2-3; D perhaps matches TRBD2 (6 bases). Looked up from germline, CDR1 is SGHTS and CDR2 is YDEGEE. The CDR3 is made up of 16 amino acids. Trimming pared 0 bases from V and 0 bases from J, leaving 11 bases between. The CDR3 reads CASSLVAGLSTDTQYF. The CDR3, as DNA: TGTGCCAGCAGCTTGGTCGCGGGACTGAGCACAGATACGCAGTATTTT.

In its sample, this clonotype was seen many times. The V call is TRBV4-3, the J call TRBJ2-1, with 13 positions matching TRBD2. CDR1 and CDR2 (germline): LGHNA, YSLEER. The CDR3 spans 15 residues. V lost 4 bases and J lost 8; bases outside the gene matches: 5. The CDR3 DNA sequence: TGCGCCAGCAGCCGCGGGACTAGCGGGATCCATGAGCAGTTCTTC. Protein sequence: CASSRGTSGIHEQFF.

This clonotype was seen at least ten times. CDR3 DNA sequence: TGTGCCAGCAGTTCAGGCGGGTGGACTGAGCAGTTCTTC. It encodes CASSSGGWTEQFF. V gene TRBV6-2 or TRBV6-3 combines with J gene TRBJ2-1; a possible D gene is TRBD2 (5 bases). The ends were cut back, 4 bases at V and 9 bases at J, with 13 bases in the middle. This CDR3 contains 13 residues. Germline V gene lookup returns CDR1 MNHEY and CDR2 SVGEGT.

V is TRBV20-1 and J is TRBJ2-1; 7 nucleotides match TRBD1. The CDR3 contains 14 residues. The V gene end was trimmed by 4 bases and the J gene end by 7 bases; junction bases not matched to a gene: 10. Germline CDR1 is DFQATT and CDR2 is SNEGSKA (reference sequence). Here the CDR3 DNA reads TGCAGTGCTACTTTGACAGGGCCTTGGAATGAGCAGTTCTTC. Translated: CSATLTGPWNEQFF.

The V call is TRBV20-1, the J call TRBJ2-1, with no clear D. The CDR3 covers 15 residues. In germline, CDR1 is DFQATT, CDR2 SNEGSKA (reference sequence). Trimming stripped 4 bases from V and 2 bases from J, with 15 bases between. The CDR3 sequence is CSATPTFDTYNEQFF. CDR3 DNA sequence: TGCAGTGCTACCCCAACCTTCGACACCTACAATGAGCAGTTCTTC.

The rearrangement links TRBV7-9 to TRBJ1-1; D gene unclear. Per germline, CDR1 SEHNR and CDR2 FQNEAQ (reference sequence). The V and J ends lost 5 bases and 3 bases respectively, with 10 bases between them. This CDR3 contains 13 residues. CDR3 in DNA: TGTGCCAGCAGCCCGCCCGGCCACACTGAAGCTTTCTTT. This encodes CASSPPGHTEAFF. Using reference TRBV7-9 and TRBJ1-1 for the parts outside the CDR3, the full variable domain is DTGVSQNPRHKITKRGQNVTFRCDPISEHNRLYWYRQTLGQGPEFLTYFQNEAQLEKSRLLSDRFSAERPKGSFSTLEIQRTEQGDSAMYLCASSPPGHTEAFFGQGTRLTVV.

This clonotype was observed a handful of times. V usage is TRBV2 and J usage is TRBJ2-2; 8 nucleotides line up with TRBD1. The germline CDR1 and CDR2 sequences are SNHLY and FYNNEI. CDR3 length equals 15 residues. Trimming at V came to 6 bases and at J to 5 bases, leaving 8 bases not matched to a gene. The DNA of the CDR3 is TGTGCCAGCAGGTTCAGCAGGGGGCTAACCGGGGAGCTGTTTTTT. It is translated as CASRFSRGLTGELFF.

V is TRBV2 and J is TRBJ2-5; no firm D call. The CDR3 spans 14 residues. V dropped 8 bases and J dropped 5 bases, with 18 bases sitting between them. Per the germline V gene, CDR1 is SNHLY and CDR2 is FYNNEI. The CDR3 DNA reads as TGTGCCAGCTCTGGATCCTCTGGGGTGGAGACCCAGTACTTC. Translation gives CASSGSSGVETQYF. The variable domain in full, with the rest retrieved from reference TRBV2 and TRBJ2-5, is EPEVTQTPSHQVTQMGQEVILRCVPISNHLYFYWYRQILGQKVEFLVSFYNNEISEKSEIFDDQFSVERPDGSNFTLKIRSTKLEDSAMYFCASSGSSGVETQYFGPGTRLLVL.

The table lists this clonotype with many counts. The CDR3 region has the DNA TGCGCCAGCAGCGGCCTAAAGACTAGCCAGAGAGAGACCCAGTACTTC. Translation gives CASSGLKTSQRETQYF. This chain links TRBV5-1 with TRBJ2-5, with 7 bases identical to TRBD2. CDR1 is SGHRS and CDR2 is YFSETQ in the germline V gene. V shed 4 bases, J shed 4 bases, and the junction held 13 bases outside the gene matches. The CDR3 consists of 16 residues.

This clonotype was counted ten times or more. V is TRBV15 and J is TRBJ2-1; D is perhaps TRBD2 (6 bases). The CDR3 sequence is 18 residues long. Between the trimmed V and J ends, which lost 0 bases and 10 bases, there was a span of 25 bases. Germline V gene data show CDR1 as LNHNV and CDR2 as YYDKDF (reference sequence). Here the CDR3 reads CATSREFRGLRQGQEQFF. The DNA of the CDR3 is TGTGCCACCAGCAGAGAATTCCGGGGACTCCGGCAAGGTCAGGAGCAGTTCTTC.

The sample holds many counts of this clonotype. The genes are TRBV12-3 or TRBV12-4 and TRBJ2-1; a weak D match, TRBD1 (6 bases). Trimming shortened V by 6 bases and J by 4 bases, and 10 bases separated the two germline ends. This CDR3 contains 13 residues. CDR3 in DNA: TGTGCCAGCAGCCCACAGGGATACAATGAGCAGTTCTTC. This gives the protein CASSPQGYNEQFF.

This clonotype was counted ten times or more. V and J are TRBV28 and TRBJ2-4; D is perhaps TRBD2 (6 bases). Germline CDR1 MDHEN, CDR2 SYDVKM. The CDR3 is 11 residues long. The germline V and J ends were trimmed by 8 bases and 12 bases, with 14 bases remaining between them. CDR3: CASASTGDQYF. CDR3 nucleotides: TGTGCCAGCGCGAGCACGGGGGATCAGTACTTC.

CDR3 sequence: CASSPSRYEEQYF. DNA for the CDR3: TGTGCCAGCAGTCCTTCCCGATATGAGGAGCAGTACTTC. The chain uses TRBV6-6 and TRBJ2-7; no reliable D call. CDR1 is MNHNY and CDR2 is SVGAGI in the germline V gene (reference sequence). The CDR3 consists of 13 residues. The V end was cut by 5 bases, the J end by 7 bases, with 15 bases between.

This clonotype appeared many times. This chain connects TRBV12-3 or TRBV12-4 to TRBJ2-2; 9 positions agree with TRBD1. V shed 5 bases, J shed 0 bases, and the junction held 4 bases outside the gene matches. The CDR3 length is 16 residues. CDR3 in amino acids: CASSARQGANTGELFF. CDR3 sequence (DNA): TGTGCCAGCAGTGCAAGACAGGGGGCGAACACCGGGGAGCTGTTTTTT.

The chain has TRBV4-3 and TRBJ2-7; a weak D match, TRBD2 (5 bases). In germline, CDR1 is LGHNA, CDR2 YSLEER. Trimming pared 0 bases from V and 4 bases from J, leaving 10 bases between. The CDR3 has 14 residues. CDR3 region: CASSQDWEIYEQYF. The CDR3 DNA sequence: TGCGCCAGCAGCCAAGATTGGGAGATTTACGAGCAGTACTTC.

The chain couples TRBV7-9 to TRBJ2-7; TRBD1 might be the D (6 bases). Germline values: CDR1 SEHNR, CDR2 FQNEAQ (reference sequence). This CDR3 has 16 amino acids. V was pared by 5 bases and J by 0 bases, with 17 bases between. The CDR3 sequence: CASSPLLAGVSYEQYF. The DNA for the CDR3 is TGTGCCAGCAGCCCTCTCCTGGCAGGGGTCTCCTACGAGCAGTACTTC.